This T cell receptor beta chain came from a study of response to subunit inactivated influenza vaccine. This clonotype was counted ten times or more. Its antigen remains unknown. Trimming at V came to 5 bases and at J to 7 bases, leaving 14 bases not matched to a gene. The CDR3 runs 14 residues. From germline, CDR1 is DFQATT and CDR2 SNEGSKA (reference sequence). TCRdb re-derived calls from the RT-PCR reads in MiXCR, one entry per CDR3 protein. This sample has around 540,000 distinct CDR3 sequences, with 12% found just once. Study-wide results and caveats: There was a suggestion from the authors that each seasonal influenza vaccination recruits few new T cells.

The clonotype originates from a man aged 50-60 years who received an inactivated influenza vaccine. The V gene is TRBV20-1, the J gene TRBJ2-7; 7 bases align to TRBD2. The sample consisted of PBMCs from blood, taken on the day of vaccination. The CDR3 loop is CSAAQRDGVKEQYF. The DNA of the CDR3 is TGCAGTGCTGCCCAGCGGGACGGGGTTAAAGAGCAGTACTTC.